This T cell receptor (beta chain) was identified during a study of response to subunit inactivated influenza vaccine. A few counts support this clonotype. Its specificity is not known. CDR1 is MNHNS and CDR2 is SASEGT in the germline V gene. The V gene lost 5 bases and the J gene lost 2 bases, with 10 bases spanning the gap. This CDR3 comprises 14 residues. Overall study results and limits: Authors suggested each seasonal flu vaccination may recruit only limited numbers of new T cells.

In TCRdb, the RT-PCR reads were re-called with MiXCR into one record per CDR3 protein. The profile shows 540,000 or so distinct CDR3 sequences, over 10% of them singletons. The material sequenced was PBMCs from blood, taken roughly 45 days after vaccination. This chain uses TRBV6-1 with TRBJ1-3; perhaps TRBD1 as D (6 bases). The sequence came from a man aged 45-65 years who received an inactivated influenza vaccine. CDR3 coding DNA: TGTGCCAGCAGTCGCGGACAGCCTGGAAACACCATATATTTT. It encodes CASSRGQPGNTIYF.